Sequencing of this T cell receptor beta chain was carried out in a study of T cells after posttransplantation cyclophosphamide. Methotrexate plus calcineurin inhibitor accompanied controls' myeloablative marrow transplants; sampling was 1 year later. As to this clone: Its antigen is currently unknown.

The V gene's germline CDR1 is MNHEY and CDR2 SVGAGI. Trimming removed 4 bases from V and 5 bases from J; junction bases left unmatched: 8. This CDR3 contains 15 residues. The data were produced by immunoSEQ multiplex PCR, yet TCRdb's version contains in-frame clones alone and is incomplete. The repertoire holds about 15,000 clones, around 86% seen once, with 3.5% in the top ten. Whole-study results and caveats: Later post-transplant blood repertoires were often dominated by donor CD8+ memory clones. Tissue-infiltrating T cells from skin or gut overlapped little with blood T cells.

This chain links TRBV6-5 with TRBJ1-5; 7 nucleotides agree with TRBD1. This sample comprised PBMCs, obtained after an allogeneic stem cell transplant with a calcineurin inhibitor and methotrexate. The sequence derives from a male patient in his forties or fifties who received an allogeneic stem cell transplant from an unrelated donor, was CMV-positive, and had chronic GVHD only. Some of the T cells might come from the graft donor. CDR3 DNA sequence: TGTGCCAGCAGTTTCAACCGGGACAGTTATCAGCCCCAGCATTTT. This gives the protein CASSFNRDSYQPQHF.